The 6 T cell receptor beta chains reported below all come from one sample, sequenced in a study of vaccination effects on CD4 cells after COVID-19. With the ViraFEST assay, the study expanded antigen-specific CD4+ T cells using viral peptide pools, then sequenced them. The culture ran for about 10 days, and then CD4+ T cells were isolated. Vaccinated participants had no history of SARS-CoV-2 infection and tested negative for nucleocapsid antibodies. Some clones are missing from TCRdb's copy, which holds only in-frame ones; the method was immunoSEQ multiplex PCR. Altogether 55,000 or so clones are present, more than 60% being singletons, with the ten largest covering around 16%. No antigen has been identified for these receptors. The specimen comprised CD4+ T cells from PBMCs cultured with SARS-CoV-2 spike peptides, sampled before COVID-19 vaccination. All receptors derive from a human donor who received a COVID-19 vaccine.

This rearrangement joins TRBV4-1 to TRBJ1-2; 8 bases are a match to TRBD1. The CDR3 spans 15 residues. Germline CDR1 MGHRA, CDR2 YSYEKL. Trimming removed 4 bases from V and 2 bases from J; junction bases left unmatched: 6. In nucleotides, the CDR3 is TGCGCCAGCAGCCGGGCTGACAGGGGAAACTATGGCTACACCTTC. Amino acid sequence: CASSRADRGNYGYTF.

The chain has TRBV6-1 and TRBJ1-2; D might be TRBD1 (5 bases). Deletions cut 3 bases from V and 1 base from J, with 9 bases between. CDR1 is MNHNS, CDR2 SASEGT, per germline. The CDR3 contains 14 residues. The CDR3 sequence is CASSEAGSNYGYTF. CDR3 DNA: TGTGCCAGCAGTGAGGCAGGGAGTAACTATGGCTACACCTTC.

This chain joins TRBV29-1 and TRBJ2-5; tentative D call: TRBD2 (5 bases). This CDR3 has 13 amino acids. The germline gives CDR1 SQVTM, CDR2 ANQGSEA. V was clipped by 7 bases and J by 1 base, with 13 bases between them. CDR3 sequence (DNA): TGCAGCGGCCGGAGGAGCCTCCAAGAGACCCAGTACTTC. The encoded protein is CSGRRSLQETQYF.

The chain employs TRBV7-8 and TRBJ2-7, with 9 nucleotides matching TRBD2. The germline CDR1 and CDR2 sequences are SGHVS and FQNEAQ. CDR3 size: 16 residues. V was clipped by 4 bases and J by 0 bases; unmatched bases: 7. DNA for the CDR3: TGTGCCAGCAGCTCCCCGCGGGGGGGGACCTCCTACGAGCAGTACTTC. It encodes CASSSPRGGTSYEQYF.

The chain combines TRBV2 with TRBJ2-7; D call uncertain. Germline V lookup: CDR1 SNHLY, CDR2 FYNNEI. The CDR3 sequence is 14 residues long. V gave up 3 bases and J gave up 3 bases, with 12 bases separating them. CDR3 region: CASSDSLVYYEQYF. The CDR3 DNA is TGTGCCAGCAGTGATTCTCTAGTCTACTACGAGCAGTACTTC.

The V gene is TRBV27, the J gene TRBJ2-3, with unresolved D. This CDR3 contains 12 residues. V lost 5 bases to trimming and J lost 9 bases, with 12 bases between them. Germline-derived CDR1 and CDR2 are MNHEY and SMNVEV (reference sequence). CDR3 protein: CASSPPKGTQYF. The DNA for the CDR3 is TGTGCCAGCAGTCCCCCTAAGGGAACGCAGTATTTT.